These 30 T cell receptor beta chains were all obtained from the same sample, sequenced in a study of shared clonotypes between healthy human individuals. Some clones are missing from TCRdb's copy, which holds only in-frame ones; the method was immunoSEQ multiplex PCR. The sample shows 2 million to 2.5 million clones, around 95% of them seen only once. Specimen: naive CD4+ T cells sorted from blood. Subset: CD45RA+ positively selected. Every receptor here comes from a man between 18 and 35 years old in good health.

The chain has TRBV4-1 and TRBJ2-1; no definite D call. This CDR3 spans 13 amino acids. V was cut by 2 bases and J by 7 bases, with 9 bases left in between. Germline loops: CDR1 MGHRA, CDR2 YSYEKL. Written as DNA, the CDR3 is TGCGCCAGCAGCCAATACTCAGATAATGAGCAGTTCTTC. This gives the protein CASSQYSDNEQFF.

The chain recombines TRBV5-1 with TRBJ1-5, with D maybe TRBD1 (6 bases). The germline CDR1 and CDR2 sequences are SGHRS and YFSETQ. The CDR3 length is 17 residues. Trimming shortened V by 5 bases and J by 3 bases, and 21 bases separated the two germline ends. The CDR3: CASSSTPLTGPNQPQHF. For the CDR3, the DNA is TGCGCCAGCAGTTCAACACCCTTAACAGGGCCCAATCAGCCCCAGCATTTT. Full variable domain (outside the CDR3, taken from reference TRBV5-1 and TRBJ1-5): KAGVTQTPRYLIKTRGQQVTLSCSPISGHRSVSWYQQTPGQGLQFLFEYFSETQRNKGNFPGRFSGRQFSNSRSEMNVSTLELGDSALYLCASSSTPLTGPNQPQHFGDGTRLSIL.

This chain links TRBV6-1 with TRBJ2-1, with 13 bases that match TRBD2. The germline V gene encodes CDR1 MNHNS and CDR2 SASEGT. V shed 11 bases and J 10 bases; nucleotides not matched to a gene: 8. This CDR3 has 13 amino acids. As DNA, the CDR3 is TGTGCCGGGGGACTAGCGGGGATGAGGGAGCAGTTCTTC. It encodes CAGGLAGMREQFF.

The V call is TRBV14, the J call TRBJ2-7; no firm D call. The germline V and J ends were trimmed by 3 bases and 0 bases, with 6 bases remaining between them. The CDR3 contains 13 residues. Germline V gene sequence: CDR1 SGHDN, CDR2 FVKESK. In nucleotides, the CDR3 is TGTGCCAGCAGCCACAGGTTCTCCTACGAGCAGTACTTC. It is translated as CASSHRFSYEQYF.

Comment on this clone: Distinct nucleotide sequences in the sample also encode this CDR3. DNA for the CDR3: TGCGCCAGCAGCTTGGATGGCAGTAATTCACCCCTCCACTTT. Encoded protein: CASSLDGSNSPLHF. The chain is built from TRBV5-1 and TRBJ1-6; D is uncertain. The length of the CDR3 is 14 residues. The V end was cut by 0 bases, the J end by 6 bases, with 7 bases between. Germline V gene lookup returns CDR1 SGHRS and CDR2 YFSETQ. Filled out from reference TRBV5-1 and TRBJ1-6, the complete variable domain reads KAGVTQTPRYLIKTRGQQVTLSCSPISGHRSVSWYQQTPGQGLQFLFEYFSETQRNKGNFPGRFSGRQFSNSRSEMNVSTLELGDSALYLCASSLDGSNSPLHFGNGTRLTVT.

V gene TRBV20-1 combines with J gene TRBJ2-2, with D perhaps TRBD1 (6 bases). CDR1 is DFQATT, CDR2 SNEGSKA, per germline (reference sequence). The germline V and J ends were trimmed by 5 bases and 6 bases, with 7 bases remaining between them. The CDR3 spans 11 residues. The CDR3 DNA reads as TGCAGTGCTTACAGGGCCGGGGAGCTGTTTTTT. This sequence encodes CSAYRAGELFF.

V is TRBV6-1 and J is TRBJ2-7; D remains ambiguous. There are 13 residues in the CDR3. The V and J ends lost 2 bases and 4 bases respectively, with 9 bases between them. CDR1 and CDR2 (germline): MNHNS, SASEGT. The CDR3 reads CASSESRGYEQYF. The CDR3 nucleotides read TGTGCCAGCAGTGAATCTAGAGGTTACGAGCAGTACTTC.

The chain combines TRBV19 with TRBJ2-7; perhaps TRBD1 as D (6 bases). This CDR3 has 11 residues. Trimming removed 6 bases at V and 4 bases at J, with 7 bases between. Germline V gene sequence: CDR1 LNHDA, CDR2 SQIVND (reference sequence). DNA of the CDR3: TGTGCCAGTAGAGACAGGTACGAGCAGTACTTC. It codes for CASRDRYEQYF.

The V call is TRBV7-8, the J call TRBJ1-1; D remains unclear. Trimming removed 6 bases from V and 8 bases from J, with 16 bases in between. The germline V gene encodes CDR1 SGHVS and CDR2 FQNEAQ. The CDR3 has 13 amino acids. The CDR3 spells CASSGVSLGEAFF. The CDR3 DNA is TGTGCCAGCAGTGGTGTCAGTCTTGGGGAAGCTTTCTTT.

Worth noting for this clone: Distinct nucleotide sequences in the sample also encode this CDR3. The V and J genes are TRBV7-2 and TRBJ1-2, with 9 bases fitting TRBD1. V dropped 5 bases and J dropped 8; count of bases not matched to a gene: 6. CDR3 size: 13 residues. Germline loops: CDR1 SGHTA, CDR2 FQGNSA. The CDR3 DNA reads as TGTGCCAGCAGCCCACAGGGGGCGGGAGGCTACACCTTC. Its translation is CASSPQGAGGYTF.

Notes on this clone: Other DNA sequences from this sample encode an identical CDR3 as well. The V call is TRBV18, the J call TRBJ1-1; weak D call: TRBD1 (6 bases). Looked up from germline, CDR1 is KGHSH and CDR2 is LQKENI. The CDR3 consists of 15 residues. V lost 0 bases and J 4 bases, leaving 12 bases between the germline ends. In nucleotides, the CDR3 is TGTGCCAGCTCACCACCTGGGGGGCGGGTCACTGAAGCTTTCTTT. Translated: CASSPPGGRVTEAFF.

This chain connects TRBV9 to TRBJ1-6; 7 bases are shared with TRBD1. CDR3 length: 18 residues. V was clipped by 3 bases and J by 3 bases; unmatched bases: 12. Germline V gene data show CDR1 as SGDLS and CDR2 as YYNGEE. The CDR3 reads CASSGRGDRANYNSPLHF. The CDR3 nucleotides are TGTGCCAGCAGCGGCCGCGGCGACAGGGCTAACTATAATTCACCCCTCCACTTT.

As regards this clone: The sample contains more than one DNA sequence encoding this CDR3. This rearrangement joins TRBV5-1 to TRBJ2-2; D is perhaps TRBD2 (5 bases). In germline, CDR1 is SGHRS, CDR2 YFSETQ. V was trimmed by 0 bases and J by 1 base, leaving 7 bases between them. The CDR3 extends over 15 amino acids. The CDR3 loop reads CASSLVAGNTGELFF. The DNA for the CDR3 is TGCGCCAGCAGCTTGGTGGCGGGGAACACCGGGGAGCTGTTTTTT.

In nucleotides, the CDR3 is TGTGCCTGGAGTTCCCAGGGTTGGGAGACCCAGTACTTC. This translates into CAWSSQGWETQYF. The V call is TRBV30, the J call TRBJ2-5; D might be TRBD1 (5 bases). The CDR3 is made up of 13 amino acids. Germline CDR1 reads GTSNPN; CDR2 reads SVGIG (reference sequence). Trimming stripped 2 bases from V and 5 bases from J, with 12 bases between.

This clone was picked up one time. CDR3 residues: CASSDRGNTEAFF. CDR3 in DNA: TGCGCCAGCAGTGACAGGGGAAACACTGAAGCTTTCTTT. The chain employs TRBV10-2 and TRBJ1-1, with D tentatively TRBD1 (6 bases). Germline values: CDR1 WSHSY, CDR2 SAAADI. This CDR3 comprises 13 residues. V shed 3 bases and J shed 2 bases, with 7 bases lying between them.

Comment on this clone: A junction boundary mismatches the germline segment, possibly from a read error. The chain is built from TRBV25-1 and TRBJ2-2; TRBD2 might be the D (5 bases). The CDR3 totals 17 residues. Per the germline V gene, CDR1 is MGHDK and CDR2 is SYGVNS. The CDR3 here is CASSEWAKRPSTGEPFF. The CDR3 DNA follows: TGTGCCAGCAGTGAATGGGCCAAGAGACCCTCCACCGGGGAGCCGTTTTTT.

The rearrangement uses TRBV6-5 and TRBJ2-5; 7 bases fit TRBD2. V shed 4 bases and J 2 bases; nucleotides not matched to a gene: 1. CDR1 is MNHEY, CDR2 SVGAGI, per germline. The CDR3 sequence is 13 residues long. The CDR3 region is CASSSGLQETQYF. The CDR3 DNA sequence: TGTGCCAGCAGTTCGGGACTACAAGAGACCCAGTACTTC.

To note about this clone: This same CDR3 is encoded by further DNA sequences in the sample. The V and J genes are TRBV10-3 and TRBJ1-2; a possible D gene is TRBD1 (6 bases). The V gene lost 3 bases and the J gene lost 4 bases, with 6 bases spanning the gap. The CDR3 has 12 residues. From germline, CDR1 is ENHRY and CDR2 SYGVKD. The chain's CDR3 is CAISEGGYGYTF. The CDR3 DNA is TGTGCCATCAGTGAAGGGGGCTATGGCTACACCTTC.

The chain couples TRBV7-3 to TRBJ2-1; 13 nucleotides match TRBD2. The junction had 8 bases not matched to a gene; V was cut back by 2 bases and J by 7 bases. CDR1 SGHTA and CDR2 FQGTGA come from the germline V gene. The CDR3 sequence is 17 residues long. This chain's CDR3 is CASSLRSGTSGANEQFF. In nucleotides, the CDR3 is TGTGCCAGCAGCTTACGCTCCGGGACTAGCGGGGCAAATGAGCAGTTCTTC.

The genes are TRBV25-1 and TRBJ1-1, with 8 bases matching TRBD1. Germline CDR1 and CDR2: MGHDK and SYGVNS. The CDR3 covers 13 residues. V was clipped by 7 bases and J by 1 base; unmatched bases: 2. The CDR3 bases are TGTGCCAGCACAGGGGGCGGGAACACTGAAGCTTTCTTT. Its translation: CASTGGGNTEAFF.

The chain links TRBV5-1 to TRBJ2-2, with TRBD1 matching over 7 bases. CDR3 length equals 15 residues. Trimming took 4 bases from V and 4 from J; bases not matched to a gene: 7. Germline CDR1 reads SGHRS; CDR2 reads YFSETQ. The CDR3 coding sequence is TGCGCCAGCAGCCTGGACAGGTTGGGCACCGGGGAGCTGTTTTTT. The encoded protein is CASSLDRLGTGELFF.

V and J are TRBV5-4 and TRBJ1-1; possible D gene TRBD1, 5 bases. The CDR3 loop spans 13 amino acids. Trimming left V 0 bases short and J 10 bases short, with 13 bases between. Germline loops: CDR1 SGHNT, CDR2 YYREEE (reference sequence). The CDR3 sequence is CASSLEQGKRAFF. Written as DNA, the CDR3 is TGTGCCAGCAGCTTGGAGCAGGGAAAGCGAGCTTTCTTT.

This chain connects TRBV5-1 to TRBJ2-5; D unresolved. CDR1 is SGHRS, CDR2 YFSETQ, per germline. Trimming took off 5 bases at V and 4 bases at J, with 12 bases between the two ends. The CDR3 totals 13 residues. The CDR3 nucleotides are TGCGCCAGCAGTCTGGAGTGGGGAGAGACCCAGTACTTC. This gives the protein CASSLEWGETQYF.

J is TRBJ2-1 and V is TRBV5-1; D possibly corresponds to TRBD1 (6 bases). With 5 bases removed from V and 4 bases from J, the gap between germline ends came to 10 bases. There are 13 residues in the CDR3. CDR1 is SGHRS, CDR2 YFSETQ, per germline. In DNA form, the CDR3 reads TGCGCCAGCAGGACAGGAGTGTACAATGAGCAGTTCTTC. Protein product: CASRTGVYNEQFF.

The genes are TRBV10-2 and TRBJ2-3; TRBD2 matches at 12 bases. Germline CDR1 and CDR2: WSHSY and SAAADI. The CDR3 spans 18 residues. The V segment lost 4 bases and the J segment 0 bases; nucleotides outside the gene matches: 8. The CDR3 DNA is TGCGCCAGCAGTGGGGGACTAGCGGGCCTCCGAAGCACAGATACGCAGTATTTT. Protein product: CASSGGLAGLRSTDTQYF.

This clone has only one observation. The V call is TRBV7-9, the J call TRBJ1-1; D gene ambiguous. Per germline, CDR1 SEHNR and CDR2 FQNEAQ (reference sequence). Trimming took off 5 bases at V and 5 bases at J, with 15 bases between the two ends. The CDR3 runs 14 residues. In DNA, the CDR3 is TGTGCCAGCAGCCACTGGACGGAGAGAACTGAAGCTTTCTTT. Its translation is CASSHWTERTEAFF.

This clone showed up just once. CDR3 DNA: TGCGCCAGCAGCACACGAGCGACGGAGACCCAGTACTTC. Protein: CASSTRATETQYF. This chain links TRBV5-1 with TRBJ2-5, with no clear D. The CDR3 has 13 residues. CDR1 and CDR2 (germline): SGHRS, YFSETQ. Deletions cut 4 bases from V and 5 bases from J, with 12 bases between.

The gene calls are TRBV5-1 and TRBJ1-1; TRBD1 might be the D (5 bases). Germline values: CDR1 SGHRS, CDR2 YFSETQ. V was clipped by 2 bases and J by 5 bases, with 10 bases between them. This CDR3 contains 13 residues. The CDR3 coding sequence is TGCGCCAGCAGCTTTATGGGGGGAACTGAAGCTTTCTTT. Its protein is CASSFMGGTEAFF.

The V call is TRBV7-9, the J call TRBJ2-7; 10 bases fit TRBD2. Looked up from germline, CDR1 is SEHNR and CDR2 is FQNEAQ (reference sequence). V was pared by 8 bases and J by 4 bases, with 8 bases of the junction left unmatched. CDR3 length: 14 residues. CDR3 protein: CASRRLAGVYEQYF. CDR3 in DNA: TGTGCCAGCCGAAGGCTAGCGGGAGTTTACGAGCAGTACTTC.

This clone appeared once. This chain joins TRBV9 and TRBJ1-2, with D hard to call. The CDR3 spans 13 residues. With 3 bases removed from V and 4 bases from J, the gap between germline ends came to 10 bases. The V gene's germline CDR1 is SGDLS and CDR2 YYNGEE. The CDR3: CASSEGLGYGYTF. CDR3 bases: TGTGCCAGCAGCGAGGGATTGGGCTATGGCTACACCTTC.